Following are 32 T cell receptor beta chains from one sample sequenced in a study of cytomegalovirus exposure and HLA in healthy donors. The PCR was carried out with 60 Vbeta primers and 13 Jbeta primers. Produced via immunoSEQ multiplex PCR; TCRdb's table is partial and in-frame only. Among more than 75,000 clones listed, roughly 78% were seen once. The sample was PBMCs. Receptors originate from a man under 40 in good health and CMV-seronegative.

This chain uses TRBV7-8 with TRBJ2-3; 8 positions agree with TRBD2. CDR1 and CDR2 (germline): SGHVS, FQNEAQ. Losses at the gene ends were 5 bases for V and 11 bases for J; bases not matched to a gene: 12. The CDR3 totals 14 residues. The CDR3 loop is CASSASLGSGGQYF. CDR3 DNA sequence: TGTGCCAGCAGCGCGAGCTTAGGAAGCGGGGGGCAGTATTTT.

This sequence joins TRBV7-9 and TRBJ2-7; possible D gene TRBD1, 5 bases. Per the germline V gene, CDR1 is SEHNR and CDR2 is FQNEAQ (reference sequence). Trimming pared 4 bases from V and 4 bases from J, leaving 17 bases between. The CDR3 runs 15 residues. This chain's CDR3 is CASSSPGRGIYEQYF. Written as DNA, the CDR3 is TGTGCCAGCAGCTCCCCTGGTAGGGGAATTTACGAGCAGTACTTC. The full variable domain, in which reference TRBV7-9 and TRBJ2-7 provide the parts outside the CDR3, is DTGVSQNPRHKITKRGQNVTFRCDPISEHNRLYWYRQTLGQGPEFLTYFQNEAQLEKSRLLSDRFSAERPKGSFSTLEIQRTEQGDSAMYLCASSSPGRGIYEQYFGPGTRLTVT.

The rearrangement links TRBV29-1 to TRBJ2-1, with a weak D call TRBD2 (5 bases). V was cut by 1 base and J by 0 bases, with 16 bases left in between. The CDR3 spans 17 residues. Germline values: CDR1 SQVTM, CDR2 ANQGSEA. The CDR3 DNA reads TGCAGCGTTGAAGGGGCTTCGGGGTTGAGCTCCTACAATGAGCAGTTCTTC. Residues: CSVEGASGLSSYNEQFF.

The rearrangement joins TRBV2 to TRBJ1-3; 7 bases are a match to TRBD1. V lost 7 bases to trimming and J lost 0 bases; unmatched junction nucleotides: 3. From germline, CDR1 is SNHLY and CDR2 FYNNEI. CDR3 length: 14 residues. The CDR3 sequence: CASKGGISGNTIYF. CDR3 nucleotides: TGTGCCAGCAAAGGGGGCATCTCTGGAAACACCATATATTTT.

The chain couples TRBV10-1 to TRBJ2-1; 7 bases are shared with TRBD1. Germline loops: CDR1 WNHNN, CDR2 SYGVQD (reference sequence). With V trimmed by 7 bases and J by 8 bases, 2 bases remained unmatched. The CDR3 runs 11 residues. This CDR3 is CASKTGDEQFF. DNA of the CDR3: TGCGCCAGCAAAACAGGGGATGAGCAGTTCTTC.

This chain links TRBV7-9 with TRBJ1-4; no firm D call. Germline V gives CDR1 SEHNR, CDR2 FQNEAQ (reference sequence). CDR3 length: 14 residues. Between the trimmed V and J ends, which lost 3 bases and 7 bases, there was a span of 12 bases. The CDR3 sequence is CASSFGIGVEKLFF. The CDR3 DNA follows: TGTGCCAGCAGCTTCGGGATCGGGGTTGAAAAACTGTTTTTT. Variable domain in full (rest from reference TRBV7-9 and TRBJ1-4): DTGVSQNPRHKITKRGQNVTFRCDPISEHNRLYWYRQTLGQGPEFLTYFQNEAQLEKSRLLSDRFSAERPKGSFSTLEIQRTEQGDSAMYLCASSFGIGVEKLFFGSGTQLSVL.

The chain recombines TRBV9 with TRBJ2-2; D might be TRBD2 (5 bases). The germline gives CDR1 SGDLS, CDR2 YYNGEE. The CDR3 is 15 amino acids. Trimming pared 7 bases from V and 3 bases from J, leaving 16 bases between. The CDR3 DNA follows: TGTGCCAGCTCCGGGAAGGGTGTGGACACCGGGGAGCTGTTTTTT. Translation gives CASSGKGVDTGELFF.

This sequence joins TRBV11-3 and TRBJ2-6; 8 nucleotides agree with TRBD1. V shed 5 bases and J 0 bases; nucleotides not matched to a gene: 6. The CDR3 is made up of 17 amino acids. Germline V gene sequence: CDR1 SGHNT, CDR2 YENEEA. The CDR3 loop reads CASSTHRGSSGANVLTF. DNA for the CDR3: TGTGCCAGCAGCACACACAGGGGGAGCTCTGGGGCCAACGTCCTGACTTTC.

J is TRBJ1-2 and V is TRBV27; TRBD1 is a possible D gene (5 bases). The CDR3 runs 13 residues. Germline-derived CDR1 and CDR2 are MNHEY and SMNVEV (reference sequence). Trimming pared 3 bases from V and 6 bases from J, leaving 11 bases between. The CDR3 reads CASSFGAGNGYTF. The CDR3, as DNA: TGTGCCAGCAGTTTTGGGGCAGGGAATGGCTACACCTTC.

The rearrangement joins TRBV7-7 to TRBJ2-7, with a possible D match to TRBD2 (5 bases). Looked up from germline, CDR1 is SSHAT and CDR2 is FNYEAQ (reference sequence). This CDR3 region has 14 residues. The CDR3 loop reads CASALNAAAYEQYF. The DNA of the CDR3 is TGTGCTAGCGCCCTTAATGCGGCTGCCTACGAGCAGTACTTC.

The V and J genes are TRBV7-3 and TRBJ2-5, with a weak D call TRBD1 (6 bases). This CDR3 region has 16 residues. The V and J ends lost 5 bases and 0 bases respectively, with 16 bases between them. Germline V gene data show CDR1 as SGHTA and CDR2 as FQGTGA. CDR3: CASSLGTRMYQETQYF. CDR3 DNA: TGTGCCAGCAGCCTAGGGACAAGAATGTACCAAGAGACCCAGTACTTC.

V gene TRBV5-4 combines with J gene TRBJ1-2, with D perhaps TRBD1 (6 bases). Between the trimmed V and J ends, which lost 4 bases and 3 bases, there was a span of 10 bases. The CDR3 is 13 amino acids. The germline V gene encodes CDR1 SGHNT and CDR2 YYREEE (reference sequence). CDR3 nucleotide sequence: TGTGCCAGCAGCCCGGACAGCTACTATGGCTACACCTTC. Protein sequence: CASSPDSYYGYTF.

This clone was found a few times. The chain employs TRBV7-9 and TRBJ2-4; possible D gene TRBD2, 5 bases. Germline V CDR1 and CDR2: SEHNR, FQNEAQ (reference sequence). This CDR3 contains 15 residues. Trimming took off 5 bases at V and 7 bases at J, with 18 bases between the two ends. The CDR3: CASSHNGDSGNIQYF. CDR3 nucleotides: TGTGCCAGCAGCCACAACGGTGACTCGGGGAACATTCAGTACTTC.

The chain links TRBV28 to TRBJ2-3; tentative D call: TRBD2 (6 bases). Germline assignment: CDR1 MDHEN and CDR2 SYDVKM. CDR3 length equals 14 residues. V gave up 10 bases and J gave up 1 base, with 15 bases separating them. In nucleotides, the CDR3 is TGTGCCACCTCCCCGGGCGGGGGCACAGATACGCAGTATTTT. Translated: CATSPGGGTDTQYF.

This clone was observed a handful of times. This chain links TRBV10-3 with TRBJ2-2; 10 nucleotides match TRBD2. Germline CDR1 is ENHRY and CDR2 is SYGVKD. The V and J ends lost 0 bases and 5 bases, in that order; junction bases with no gene match: 6. The CDR3 loop spans 17 amino acids. In nucleotides, the CDR3 is TGTGCCATCAGTGAGTCGATGACTAGCGGGCCAACCGGGGAGCTGTTTTTT. It is translated as CAISESMTSGPTGELFF.

The rearrangement joins TRBV7-2 to TRBJ1-5, with D tentatively TRBD1 (5 bases). CDR1 SGHTA and CDR2 FQGNSA come from the germline V gene. Between the trimmed V and J ends, which lost 2 bases and 1 base, there was a span of 9 bases. The CDR3 spans 15 residues. CDR3 region: CASSLTPGSNQPQHF. The CDR3, as DNA: TGTGCCAGCAGCTTAACCCCAGGGAGCAATCAGCCCCAGCATTTT.

This chain joins TRBV6-6 and TRBJ1-3, with a possible D match to TRBD1 (5 bases). Germline CDR1 MNHNY, CDR2 SVGAGI (reference sequence). CDR3 size: 12 residues. The CDR3 loop reads CGAGLSGNTIYF. The CDR3 DNA reads TGTGGTGCGGGGCTCTCTGGAAACACCATATATTTT.

This clone was observed once. Other DNA sequences of this sample code for an identical CDR3. The chain combines TRBV28 with TRBJ2-2; tentatively, D is TRBD2 (6 bases). Germline loops: CDR1 MDHEN, CDR2 SYDVKM. V lost 6 bases to trimming and J lost 0 bases, with 11 bases between them. The CDR3 totals 15 residues. The CDR3 spells CASSPGTPNTGELFF. The CDR3 DNA reads as TGTGCCAGCAGCCCTGGGACTCCGAACACCGGGGAGCTGTTTTTT.

The chain has TRBV7-9 and TRBJ2-5; 8 positions agree with TRBD2. J lost 3 bases, V lost 3 bases, and 9 bases had no gene match. The CDR3 has 16 residues. Germline V gene sequence: CDR1 SEHNR, CDR2 FQNEAQ (reference sequence). The CDR3 region is CASSLPAGDNEETQYF. In DNA form, the CDR3 reads TGTGCCAGCAGCTTGCCAGCGGGAGATAACGAAGAGACCCAGTACTTC.

V gene TRBV7-7 combines with J gene TRBJ2-1, with 8 bases fitting TRBD2. CDR3 size: 13 residues. CDR1 and CDR2 (germline): SSHAT, FNYEAQ (reference sequence). This CDR3 reads CASGEQGGNEQFF. In DNA, the CDR3 is TGTGCTAGCGGGGAACAGGGCGGCAATGAGCAGTTCTTC. Complete variable domain (other parts from reference TRBV7-7 and TRBJ2-1): GAGVSQSPRYKVTKRGQDVTLRCDPISSHATLYWYQQALGQGPEFLTYFNYEAQPDKSGLPSDRFSAERPEGSISTLTIQRTEQRDSAMYRCASGEQGGNEQFFGPGTRLTVL.

This chain uses TRBV27 with TRBJ1-1; 11 nucleotides match TRBD1. This CDR3 spans 15 amino acids. Germline CDR1 MNHEY, CDR2 SMNVEV (reference sequence). With V trimmed by 7 bases and J by 4 bases, 8 bases remained unmatched. In nucleotides, the CDR3 is TGTGCCAGCACCCAGTCTGGGACAGGGGGCACTGAAGCTTTCTTT. This translates into CASTQSGTGGTEAFF.

J is TRBJ2-7 and V is TRBV30; possible D gene TRBD1, 6 bases. Germline-derived CDR1 and CDR2 are GTSNPN and SVGIG (reference sequence). V was clipped by 0 bases and J by 4 bases, with 7 bases between them. CDR3 length equals 12 residues. CDR3 in amino acids: CAWSVQGYEQYF. The CDR3 bases are TGTGCCTGGAGTGTGCAGGGGTACGAGCAGTACTTC.

The chain joins TRBV18 to TRBJ1-3; D is possibly TRBD1 (6 bases). V was pared by 2 bases and J by 0 bases, with 11 bases between. CDR3 length: 16 residues. From germline, CDR1 is KGHSH and CDR2 LQKENI. CDR3 coding DNA: TGTGCCAGCTCACCAGCGGACAGTCCCTCTGGAAACACCATATATTTT. Amino acid sequence: CASSPADSPSGNTIYF.

The chain links TRBV5-8 to TRBJ1-1; a possible D gene is TRBD1 (5 bases). Germline V CDR1 and CDR2: SGHTS, YDEGEE. This CDR3 region has 13 residues. V lost 1 base to trimming and J lost 2 bases, with 6 bases between them. CDR3 nucleotides: TGTGCCAGCAGCTTGAGGGGAAACACTGAAGCTTTCTTT. Translation: CASSLRGNTEAFF.

This clone was counted between two and nine times. This chain joins TRBV5-1 and TRBJ1-4; 7 nucleotides agree with TRBD1. V was pared by 4 bases and J by 5 bases, with 5 bases of the junction left unmatched. Germline V gene lookup returns CDR1 SGHRS and CDR2 YFSETQ. This CDR3 is built from 14 residues. The CDR3 protein is CASSVTQGNEKLFF. CDR3 nucleotides: TGCGCCAGCAGCGTGACACAGGGGAATGAAAAACTGTTTTTT.

The chain employs TRBV7-9 and TRBJ1-1; TRBD1 is a possible D gene (5 bases). Deletions cut 3 bases from V and 1 base from J, with 9 bases between. The CDR3 is 14 residues long. Germline V CDR1 and CDR2: SEHNR, FQNEAQ (reference sequence). The CDR3 DNA reads as TGTGCCAGCAGCTTGCCCGGACAGAACACTGAAGCTTTCTTT. Translating it yields CASSLPGQNTEAFF.

In its sample, this clone was seen a few times. V gene TRBV19 combines with J gene TRBJ2-6; D is undetermined. V shed 7 bases and J shed 0 bases, with 22 bases lying between them. In germline, CDR1 is LNHDA, CDR2 SQIVND (reference sequence). The CDR3 spans 19 residues. The DNA of the CDR3 is TGTGCCAGTAAAATCTCATCCGGGTCGAAATTCTCTGGGGCCAACGTCCTGACTTTC. Amino acids: CASKISSGSKFSGANVLTF. Full variable domain (remainder filled in from reference TRBV19 and TRBJ2-6): DGGITQSPKYLFRKEGQNVTLSCEQNLNHDAMYWYRQDPGQGLRLIYYSQIVNDFQKGDIAEGYSVSREKKESFPLTVTSAQKNPTAFYLCASKISSGSKFSGANVLTFGAGSRLTVL.

V and J are TRBV29-1 and TRBJ1-1; perhaps TRBD1 as D (6 bases). The CDR3 covers 15 residues. Germline V gene data show CDR1 as SQVTM and CDR2 as ANQGSEA. With 5 bases removed from V and 2 bases from J, the gap between germline ends came to 18 bases. In DNA form, the CDR3 reads TGCAGCGTTTGGGGGCAGGCGCCCGGAAACACTGAAGCTTTCTTT. It yields the protein CSVWGQAPGNTEAFF.

V and J are TRBV30 and TRBJ2-7; weak D call: TRBD2 (6 bases). Germline-derived CDR1 and CDR2 are GTSNPN and SVGIG (reference sequence). The V end lost 0 bases, the J end lost 4 bases, and 10 bases lay between the germline ends. The CDR3 extends over 13 amino acids. CDR3 sequence: CAWSVLGRYEQYF. Here the CDR3 DNA reads TGTGCCTGGAGTGTACTGGGGAGGTACGAGCAGTACTTC.

The V call is TRBV27, the J call TRBJ2-5, with D perhaps TRBD1 (8 bases). The CDR3 loop spans 14 amino acids. V was shortened by 5 bases and J by 4 bases, with 14 bases between the two germline ends. Germline V lookup: CDR1 MNHEY, CDR2 SMNVEV (reference sequence). CDR3 amino acids: CASSQNRGGETQYF. The CDR3 DNA reads as TGTGCCAGCAGTCAAAACAGGGGGGGAGAGACCCAGTACTTC.

This clone occurred once. The chain carries TRBV29-1 and TRBJ2-3; 10 bases line up with TRBD2. CDR1 is SQVTM, CDR2 ANQGSEA, per germline. The CDR3 consists of 16 residues. V shed 6 bases, J shed 1 base, and the junction held 10 bases outside the gene matches. The CDR3 DNA reads TGCAGCGTATCTACTAGCGGGAACTCTCGCACAGATACGCAGTATTTT. The encoded protein is CSVSTSGNSRTDTQYF.

The chain recombines TRBV13 with TRBJ1-2; D is unresolved. This CDR3 has 12 residues. The ends were cut back, 5 bases at V and 12 bases at J, with 16 bases in the middle. In germline, CDR1 is PRHDT, CDR2 FYEKMQ (reference sequence). CDR3 region: CASSVKGGLNTF. The CDR3 nucleotides read TGTGCCAGCAGCGTCAAGGGAGGGCTAAACACCTTC. The full variable domain, in which reference TRBV13 and TRBJ1-2 provide the parts outside the CDR3, is AAGVIQSPRHLIKEKRETATLKCYPIPRHDTVYWYQQGPGQDPQFLISFYEKMQSDKGSIPDRFSAQQFSDYHSELNMSSLELGDSALYFCASSVKGGLNTFGSGTRLTVV.